These 10 T cell receptor beta chains were sequenced from one sample in a study of blood T cell repertoires in COVID-19. Assay: immunoSEQ multiplex PCR; the TCRdb copy retains only in-frame clones and omits some. The sample gives more than 110,000 clones, about 88% of which show up once; roughly 10% is in the top ten. Material for sequencing was peripheral blood. These receptors originate from a man in his fifties with active or convalescent COVID-19.

The chain uses TRBV5-1 and TRBJ2-5, with TRBD2 matching over 9 bases. The V gene's germline CDR1 is SGHRS and CDR2 YFSETQ. With 4 bases clipped from V and 4 bases from J, the junction kept 5 bases outside the gene matches. There are 14 residues in the CDR3. The CDR3 is CASSAGTSRETQYF. Here the CDR3 DNA reads TGCGCCAGCAGCGCCGGGACTAGCCGAGAGACCCAGTACTTC.

The CDR3 is CASSSSSGSYNEQFF. As DNA, the CDR3 is TGTGCCAGCAGTTCTTCTAGCGGGTCCTACAATGAGCAGTTCTTC. The rearrangement links TRBV6-5 to TRBJ2-1; 8 bases are shared with TRBD2. J lost 1 base, V lost 4 bases, and 3 bases had no gene match. CDR3 length: 15 amino acids. In germline, CDR1 is MNHEY, CDR2 SVGAGI.

The J gene is TRBJ1-5, the V gene TRBV28; D is undetermined. V lost 4 bases, J lost 11 bases, and 9 bases lay in between. The CDR3 contains 11 residues. Germline assignment: CDR1 MDHEN and CDR2 SYDVKM. CDR3 DNA: TGTGCCAGCAGTTCGATCAACACCCAGCATTTT. Translated: CASSSINTQHF.

The rearrangement links TRBV2 to TRBJ2-7; D might be TRBD1 (6 bases). V lost 3 bases, J lost 0 bases, and 6 bases lay in between. CDR3 length: 13 residues. The germline V gene encodes CDR1 SNHLY and CDR2 FYNNEI. CDR3 amino acids: CASSEDSSYEQYF. DNA of the CDR3: TGTGCCAGCAGTGAGGACAGCTCCTACGAGCAGTACTTC.

J is TRBJ1-5 and V is TRBV6-6, with a weak D call TRBD1 (6 bases). V lost 5 bases, J lost 1 base, and 18 bases lay in between. CDR1 and CDR2 (germline): MNHNY, SVGAGI (reference sequence). The CDR3 totals 17 residues. As DNA, the CDR3 is TGTGCCAGCAGTCCAACAGGGTCAAAGGGGAGCAATCAGCCCCAGCATTTT. It yields the protein CASSPTGSKGSNQPQHF.

This chain joins TRBV7-2 and TRBJ2-1; D perhaps matches TRBD1 (5 bases). The CDR3 loop spans 15 amino acids. Trimming took off 1 base at V and 4 bases at J, with 11 bases between the two ends. Germline V gene sequence: CDR1 SGHTA, CDR2 FQGNSA. DNA of the CDR3: TGTGCCAGCAGCTTAGGTATAGGGGCGTACAATGAGCAGTTCTTC. Residues: CASSLGIGAYNEQFF.

CDR3 bases: TGCAGCGTTGCATTATCGACTAGCGGGACGGAGCAGTACTTC. It translates to CSVALSTSGTEQYF. The chain combines TRBV29-1 with TRBJ2-7; 11 bases align to TRBD2. V dropped 4 bases and J dropped 7; count of bases not matched to a gene: 9. Germline V CDR1 and CDR2: SQVTM, ANQGSEA. The CDR3 has 14 amino acids.

The chain couples TRBV6-6 to TRBJ2-1, with no clear D. Germline values: CDR1 MNHNY, CDR2 SVGAGI (reference sequence). The CDR3 extends over 12 amino acids. Trimming took off 5 bases at V and 4 bases at J, with 6 bases between the two ends. The DNA of the CDR3 is TGTGCCAGCAGTCCCCAATACAATGAGCAGTTCTTC. This codes for CASSPQYNEQFF.

The chain couples TRBV6-5 to TRBJ1-2; 10 bases are a match to TRBD1. The CDR3 extends over 16 amino acids. Germline V lookup: CDR1 MNHEY, CDR2 SVGAGI. J gave up 2 bases and V 2 bases, and 5 bases lay outside the gene matches. The CDR3 DNA follows: TGTGCCAGCAGTTACACCCGGGACAGGGGCAACTATGGCTACACCTTC. This sequence encodes CASSYTRDRGNYGYTF.

The V and J genes are TRBV7-2 and TRBJ2-1; TRBD1 is a possible D gene (5 bases). Trimming removed 2 bases at V and 6 bases at J, with 11 bases between. The CDR3 extends over 14 amino acids. Germline V gene sequence: CDR1 SGHTA, CDR2 FQGNSA. This CDR3 is CASSLSQGGNEQFF. In nucleotides, the CDR3 is TGTGCCAGCAGCTTATCGCAGGGTGGCAATGAGCAGTTCTTC.